Below are 27 T cell receptor beta chains sequenced from a single sample in a study of beta chain features in type 1 diabetes. Expressed TCRB transcripts got sequenced, as all isolated RNA was reverse transcribed. Produced via immunoSEQ multiplex PCR; TCRdb's table is partial and in-frame only. Of hundreds of thousands of clones in the sample, about 12% were seen once. Sequencing was done on a sample of naive CD4+ T cells from blood. These receptors were obtained from a man aged 18-30 years in good health.

The CDR3 is CASSRGTGGLNGYTF. Written as DNA, the CDR3 is TGTGCCAGCTCACGAGGGACAGGGGGTTTGAATGGCTACACCTTC. The chain has TRBV18 and TRBJ1-2, with 11 bases aligning to TRBD1. The germline CDR1 and CDR2 sequences are KGHSH and LQKENI. This CDR3 is 15 amino acids long. Trimming cost V 4 bases and J 6 bases; bases outside gene matches: 7.

The chain combines TRBV7-2 with TRBJ2-1; TRBD2 aligns across 12 bases. The V and J ends lost 4 bases and 7 bases, in that order; junction bases with no gene match: 8. This CDR3 has 16 amino acids. Germline lookup yields CDR1 SGHTA and CDR2 FQGNSA. The CDR3: CASSSRLAGVVNEQFF. The CDR3 nucleotides read TGTGCCAGCAGCTCGCGACTAGCGGGGGTGGTGAATGAGCAGTTCTTC.

This clone was observed a few times. The chain uses TRBV5-6 and TRBJ2-4, with 7 bases that match TRBD2. This CDR3 comprises 15 residues. V lost 4 bases to trimming and J lost 3 bases; unmatched junction nucleotides: 7. Germline V lookup: CDR1 SGHDT, CDR2 YYEEEE. CDR3 amino acids: CASSPGGTGKNIQYF. The CDR3 coding sequence is TGTGCCAGCAGCCCGGGGGGTACGGGCAAAAACATTCAGTACTTC.

V is TRBV7-6 and J is TRBJ1-4, with 7 nucleotides matching TRBD1. In germline, CDR1 is SGHVS, CDR2 FNYEAQ. Losses at the gene ends were 1 base for V and 8 bases for J; bases not matched to a gene: 7. The CDR3 covers 15 residues. The CDR3 nucleotides are TGTGCCAGCAGCTTAGTTCCAGGGGGACCGGAAAAACTGTTTTTT. Translation: CASSLVPGGPEKLFF.

The chain joins TRBV18 to TRBJ2-1, with 8 nucleotides matching TRBD1. The CDR3 extends over 16 amino acids. Trimming cost V 5 bases and J 0 bases; bases outside gene matches: 6. Germline CDR1 reads KGHSH; CDR2 reads LQKENI. DNA for the CDR3: TGTGCCAGCTCAGATAACAGGGGGAGCTCCTACAATGAGCAGTTCTTC. It encodes CASSDNRGSSYNEQFF. The full variable domain, with the rest looked up from reference TRBV18 and TRBJ2-1, is NAGVMQNPRHLVRRRGQEARLRCSPMKGHSHVYWYRQLPEEGLKFMVYLQKENIIDESGMPKERFSAEFPKEGPSILRIQQVVRGDSAAYFCASSDNRGSSYNEQFFGPGTRLTVL.

This clone occurred a few times. CDR3 sequence: CASSRDRGVEKLFF. CDR3 nucleotide sequence: TGTGCCAGCAGCAGGGACAGGGGAGTTGAAAAACTGTTTTTT. The chain carries TRBV7-9 and TRBJ1-4, with 10 bases aligning to TRBD1. CDR1 is SEHNR, CDR2 FQNEAQ, per germline (reference sequence). V trimming: 5 bases; J trimming: 7 bases; junction bases outside the gene matches: 4. The CDR3 is made up of 14 amino acids.

The chain uses TRBV29-1 and TRBJ1-1; no clear D gene. The CDR3 runs 13 residues. The germline gives CDR1 SQVTM, CDR2 ANQGSEA. V lost 6 bases and J 1 base, leaving 12 bases between the germline ends. Here the CDR3 DNA reads TGCAGCGTAGCCTCCGTAGAGAACACTGAAGCTTTCTTT. This gives the protein CSVASVENTEAFF.

This chain joins TRBV29-1 and TRBJ1-1; unclear D gene. V was shortened by 3 bases and J by 5 bases, with 16 bases between the two germline ends. Germline V CDR1 and CDR2: SQVTM, ANQGSEA. The CDR3 is 14 residues long. The DNA for the CDR3 is TGCAGCGTTGAGGTGCGGGCGAAGTGGACTGAAGCTTTCTTT. Encoded protein: CSVEVRAKWTEAFF.

This clone occurred a few times. The rearrangement links TRBV18 to TRBJ1-4, with 7 bases that match TRBD1. This CDR3 has 15 amino acids. Germline trimming cut 1 base from V and 7 bases from J; bases unmatched to any gene: 6. Germline loops: CDR1 KGHSH, CDR2 LQKENI. The CDR3 reads CASSPLFGDSEKLFF. CDR3 DNA: TGTGCCAGCTCACCACTCTTCGGGGACAGTGAAAAACTGTTTTTT.

This clone showed up just a few times. V gene TRBV30 combines with J gene TRBJ2-1, with D perhaps TRBD1 (5 bases). CDR1 is GTSNPN and CDR2 is SVGIG in the germline V gene (reference sequence). Trimming removed 0 bases at V and 4 bases at J, with 16 bases between. The CDR3 totals 16 residues. The CDR3 protein is CAWSVSPGIPYNEQFF. The CDR3 DNA is TGTGCCTGGAGTGTATCACCAGGGATCCCTTACAATGAGCAGTTCTTC.

The chain recombines TRBV5-1 with TRBJ2-1; 8 bases align to TRBD1. The CDR3 loop spans 14 amino acids. CDR1 is SGHRS and CDR2 is YFSETQ in the germline V gene. With V trimmed by 2 bases and J by 5 bases, 3 bases remained unmatched. In DNA, the CDR3 is TGCGCCAGCAGCTTTCAGGGGGCCGACAATGAGCAGTTCTTC. Translation: CASSFQGADNEQFF.

J is TRBJ2-1 and V is TRBV6-5; D is unresolved. The CDR3 runs 11 residues. The germline V gene has CDR1 MNHEY and CDR2 SVGAGI. The V end lost 1 base, the J end lost 9 bases, and 4 bases lay between the germline ends. The CDR3 DNA is TGTGCCAGCAGTTACTTGCGTGAGCAGTTCTTC. Translated, it gives CASSYLREQFF.

V gene TRBV28 combines with J gene TRBJ1-2; TRBD1 matches at 7 bases. The CDR3 has 12 amino acids. V lost 10 bases, J lost 8 bases, and 10 bases stayed unmatched. Germline V gene data show CDR1 as MDHEN and CDR2 as SYDVKM. CDR3 sequence (DNA): TGTGCCATAGGGGCAACACAGGGGGGCTACACCTTC. As protein: CAIGATQGGYTF.

A few counts support this clone. The chain combines TRBV9 with TRBJ2-2, with no clear D. V lost 0 bases to trimming and J lost 5 bases, with 8 bases between them. From germline, CDR1 is SGDLS and CDR2 YYNGEE. This CDR3 contains 14 residues. The CDR3 nucleotides read TGTGCCAGCAGCGTAGCTACGAGGACCGGGGAGCTGTTTTTT. Its protein product is CASSVATRTGELFF.

This clone was detected a few times. The CDR3 is CAWIPNAYNEQFF. CDR3 coding DNA: TGTGCCTGGATTCCTAACGCCTACAATGAGCAGTTCTTC. The rearrangement uses TRBV30 and TRBJ2-1; D is undetermined. Deletions cut 4 bases from V and 2 bases from J, with 9 bases between. From germline, CDR1 is GTSNPN and CDR2 SVGIG (reference sequence). CDR3 length equals 13 residues.

Only a few counts were recorded for this clone. The chain employs TRBV5-6 and TRBJ2-1; 9 nucleotides agree with TRBD1. This CDR3 has 14 residues. With V trimmed by 4 bases and J by 7 bases, 6 bases remained unmatched. Germline CDR1 is SGHDT and CDR2 is YYEEEE. DNA of the CDR3: TGTGCCAGCAGCGCGACGACAGGGGGTAATGAGCAGTTCTTC. Its protein is CASSATTGGNEQFF.

Only a few counts were recorded for this clone. The chain carries TRBV18 and TRBJ1-1; D is undetermined. Trimming pared 3 bases from V and 8 bases from J, leaving 7 bases between. CDR3 length: 11 residues. The V gene's germline CDR1 is KGHSH and CDR2 LQKENI. The CDR3 nucleotides are TGTGCCAGCTCACCCGGCAGGGAAGCTTTCTTT. Translating gives CASSPGREAFF.

This clone was seen more than once but under ten times. V is TRBV6-5 and J is TRBJ1-5, with a possible D match to TRBD1 (6 bases). Trimming shortened V by 5 bases and J by 2 bases, and 10 bases separated the two germline ends. The germline V gene encodes CDR1 MNHEY and CDR2 SVGAGI. This CDR3 region has 14 residues. The CDR3 coding sequence is TGTGCCAGCAGTAAAAGACAGGGCAATCAGCCCCAGCATTTT. Protein: CASSKRQGNQPQHF.

The chain carries TRBV7-2 and TRBJ1-3, with D perhaps matching TRBD1 (6 bases). CDR1 SGHTA and CDR2 FQGNSA come from the germline V gene. This CDR3 is 14 amino acids long. Trimming removed 5 bases from V and 1 base from J, with 9 bases in between. CDR3 residues: CASSRTGSGNTIYF. The CDR3 DNA sequence: TGTGCCAGCAGCCGTACAGGGTCTGGAAACACCATATATTTT.

The chain joins TRBV7-9 to TRBJ1-5; D not certain. The CDR3 has 15 residues. Germline V gene lookup returns CDR1 SEHNR and CDR2 FQNEAQ (reference sequence). The V and J ends lost 5 bases and 5 bases respectively, with 16 bases between them. The CDR3 DNA is TGTGCCAGCAGCCCTAATGGCTCAGACTATCAGCCCCAGCATTTT. This codes for CASSPNGSDYQPQHF.

There are a few counts of this clone. V and J are TRBV2 and TRBJ2-7; 12 bases are a match to TRBD1. CDR1 and CDR2 (germline): SNHLY, FYNNEI. V gave up 4 bases and J gave up 7 bases; unmatched junction bases: 5. The CDR3 has 14 residues. The CDR3, as DNA: TGTGCCAGCAGTGCGGGACAGGGGGCAGGGGAGCAGTACTTC. Translation gives CASSAGQGAGEQYF.

The sample holds a few counts of this clone. The chain links TRBV6-5 to TRBJ2-7; D is perhaps TRBD2 (6 bases). The CDR3 is 14 amino acids. CDR1 is MNHEY and CDR2 is SVGAGI in the germline V gene. Trimming stripped 11 bases from V and 3 bases from J, with 20 bases between. CDR3 in DNA: TGTGCCTGCACGTCCTTAGTGCGGGGCTACGAGCAGTACTTC. It specifies CACTSLVRGYEQYF.

This clone has more than one count but fewer than ten. The rearrangement links TRBV28 to TRBJ2-1; TRBD1 agrees at 7 bases. This CDR3 has 13 residues. V dropped 5 bases and J dropped 6; count of bases not matched to a gene: 4. Germline CDR1 is MDHEN and CDR2 is SYDVKM. The DNA for the CDR3 is TGTGCCAGCAGTCGGGGACAGCGCAATGAGCAGTTCTTC. Residues: CASSRGQRNEQFF.

This clone was seen a handful of times. CDR3 amino acids: CASPGLNQPQHF. In DNA, the CDR3 is TGTGCCAGTCCGGGACTCAATCAGCCCCAGCATTTT. The chain recombines TRBV19 with TRBJ1-5, with D perhaps matching TRBD1 (5 bases). The CDR3 has 12 amino acids. Germline assignment: CDR1 LNHDA and CDR2 SQIVND (reference sequence). V lost 8 bases and J 3 bases, leaving 8 bases between the germline ends.

The chain employs TRBV2 and TRBJ2-7; 9 nucleotides align to TRBD1. Per the germline V gene, CDR1 is SNHLY and CDR2 is FYNNEI. The CDR3 contains 14 residues. J gave up 6 bases and V 6 bases, and 9 bases lay outside the gene matches. In DNA form, the CDR3 reads TGTGCCAGCAGAGAGGGACAGGGTGGCCGCGAGCAGTACTTC. This gives the protein CASREGQGGREQYF.

In this sample, this clone turned up a few times. The rearrangement uses TRBV2 and TRBJ2-7; a weak D match, TRBD1 (5 bases). The length of the CDR3 is 14 residues. V was clipped by 7 bases and J by 5 bases, with 18 bases between them. Per the germline V gene, CDR1 is SNHLY and CDR2 is FYNNEI. CDR3 in DNA: TGTGCCAGCACCGGCCAGGGCCTTTGGGACGAGCAGTACTTC. Translating it yields CASTGQGLWDEQYF.

The sample holds a few counts of this clone. The rearrangement joins TRBV19 to TRBJ2-1; the match to TRBD1 covers 9 bases. From germline, CDR1 is LNHDA and CDR2 SQIVND (reference sequence). J lost 2 bases, V lost 4 bases, and 6 bases had no gene match. The CDR3 loop spans 16 amino acids. The CDR3 sequence: CASSTLDRGPYNEQFF. CDR3 bases: TGTGCCAGTAGTACCCTGGACAGGGGCCCCTACAATGAGCAGTTCTTC.